This T cell receptor beta chain was identified in a study of T cell repertoires in cytomegalovirus infection. The CDR3 is 16 residues long. Germline loops: CDR1 MRHNA, CDR2 SNTAGT. The V and J ends lost 2 bases and 0 bases respectively, with 11 bases between them. TCRdb passed the reads through MiXCR, listing each CDR3 protein once. The sample lists roughly 600,000 distinct CDR3 sequences; 24% were seen once. The chain links TRBV6-4 to TRBJ2-1; possible D gene TRBD1, 5 bases. The origin of this receptor is a human donor in good health (CMV status not recorded). Some clones in this sample may be carry-over from other donors' samples. The specimen was CD8+ T cells from PBMCs. CDR3 DNA: TGTGCCAGCAGTGACAAGGCTGACAGCTCCTACAATGAGCAGTTCTTC. Amino acid sequence: CASSDKADSSYNEQFF.